What follows describes a single TCR beta chain. These data originate in a study of T cells in Graves' hyperthyroidism and ophthalmopathy. V was shortened by 6 bases and J by 1 base, with 10 bases between the two germline ends. Germline V lookup: CDR1 DFQATT, CDR2 SNEGSKA (reference sequence). The CDR3 runs 13 residues. RNA transcripts provided the source from which TCR beta CDR3 regions were amplified. First-round RT-PCR of the TCR CDR3 relied on the HTBI primer set. One entry per CDR3 protein, called by TCRdb with MiXCR from the multiplex PCR reads. The table has hundreds of thousands of distinct CDR3 sequences, about 15% seen once.

This receptor was identified in a woman aged 50 to 65 with Graves' ophthalmopathy. Material for sequencing was blood. The V gene is TRBV20-1, the J gene TRBJ1-5, with unresolved D. CDR3 nucleotides: TGCAGTGCCATCTCCGGGAGCAATCAGCCCCAGCATTTT. It specifies CSAISGSNQPQHF.